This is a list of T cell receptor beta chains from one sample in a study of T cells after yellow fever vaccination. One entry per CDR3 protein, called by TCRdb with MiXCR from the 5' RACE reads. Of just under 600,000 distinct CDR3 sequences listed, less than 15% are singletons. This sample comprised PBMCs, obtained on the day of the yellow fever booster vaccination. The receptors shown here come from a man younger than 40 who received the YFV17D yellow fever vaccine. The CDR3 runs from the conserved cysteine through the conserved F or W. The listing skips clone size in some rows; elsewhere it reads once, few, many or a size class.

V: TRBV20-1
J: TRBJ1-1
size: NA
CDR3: CSARSPGGNTEAFF

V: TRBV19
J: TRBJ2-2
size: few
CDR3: CASSNPRQKPNTGELFF

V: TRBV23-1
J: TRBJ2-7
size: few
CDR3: CASTRTGGAGDEQYF

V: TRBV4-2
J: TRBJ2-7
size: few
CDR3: CASSQVQGYEQYF

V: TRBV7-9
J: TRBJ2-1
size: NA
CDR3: CASTPGWGQFF

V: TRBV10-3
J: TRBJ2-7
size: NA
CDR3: CAISMGLAGGTYEQYF

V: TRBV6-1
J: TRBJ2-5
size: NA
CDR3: CASSTTGEETQYF

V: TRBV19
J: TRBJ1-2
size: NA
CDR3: CASGLQANYGYTF

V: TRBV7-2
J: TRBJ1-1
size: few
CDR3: CASSATVNTEAFF

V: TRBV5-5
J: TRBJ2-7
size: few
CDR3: CASSLWGQTLLSYEQYF

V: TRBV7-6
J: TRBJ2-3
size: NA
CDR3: CASSLAGAGRSDTQYF

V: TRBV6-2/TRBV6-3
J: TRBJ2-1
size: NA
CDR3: CATCQDNYNEQFF

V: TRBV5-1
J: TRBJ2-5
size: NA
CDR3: CASSDKETQYF

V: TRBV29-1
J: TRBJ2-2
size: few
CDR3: CSVDRDSTGELFF

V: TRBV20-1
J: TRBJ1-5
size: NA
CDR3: CSARVNPPNQPQHF

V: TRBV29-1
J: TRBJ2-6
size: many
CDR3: CSARQGSSGANVLTF

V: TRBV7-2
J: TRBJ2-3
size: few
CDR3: CASSLGTSGSDTQYF

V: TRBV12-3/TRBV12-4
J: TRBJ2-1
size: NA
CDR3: CASSLAQGVNEQFF

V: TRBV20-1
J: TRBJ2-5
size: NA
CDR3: CSARDSEGVRETQYF

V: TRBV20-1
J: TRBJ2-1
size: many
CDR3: CSAISGSSYNEQFF

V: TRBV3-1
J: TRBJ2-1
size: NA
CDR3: CASSQGGSGRAPFF

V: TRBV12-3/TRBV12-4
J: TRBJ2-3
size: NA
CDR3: CASSLAPSDTQYF

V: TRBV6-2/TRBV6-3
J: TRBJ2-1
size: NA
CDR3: CASTDPDRNPFF

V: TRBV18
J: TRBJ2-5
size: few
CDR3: CASSGTSQETQYF

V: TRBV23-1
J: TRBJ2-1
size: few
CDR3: CASSQSNSRRYNEQFF